These 11 T cell receptor beta chains originate from one sample sequenced in a study of cytomegalovirus exposure and HLA in healthy donors. It was with 60 Vbeta and 13 Jbeta primers that the PCR ran. Sequencing was performed with immunoSEQ multiplex PCR; in TCRdb, only in-frame clones are kept and a portion is missing. The ten top clones account for about 2.2%, within a sample of about 140,000 clones. Sequencing was performed on PBMCs. These receptors originate from a woman younger than 30 in good health and CMV-seronegative.

The chain links TRBV7-9 to TRBJ1-4, with TRBD1 matching 7 bases. V dropped 2 bases and J dropped 4; count of bases not matched to a gene: 7. The CDR3 totals 16 residues. CDR1 and CDR2 (germline): SEHNR, FQNEAQ (reference sequence). Written as DNA, the CDR3 is TGTGCCAGCAGCTTATCGGGGACAGAAAGTAATGAAAAACTGTTTTTT. Its translation is CASSLSGTESNEKLFF.

The chain is built from TRBV6-5 and TRBJ2-5; D may be TRBD2 (5 bases). CDR1 is MNHEY, CDR2 SVGAGI, per germline. V lost 6 bases to trimming and J lost 2 bases, with 10 bases between them. The CDR3 is made up of 13 amino acids. CDR3: CASSRLPQETQYF. In nucleotides, the CDR3 is TGTGCCAGCAGCCGACTACCACAAGAGACCCAGTACTTC.

This sequence joins TRBV19 and TRBJ1-4; D gene uncertain. The CDR3 loop spans 14 amino acids. Germline-derived CDR1 and CDR2 are LNHDA and SQIVND (reference sequence). V lost 7 bases and J lost 0, with 9 bases in between. The CDR3 region has the DNA TGTGCCAGTACAGCGTTTGCAACTAATGAAAAACTGTTTTTT. This codes for CASTAFATNEKLFF.

The CDR3 spells CASSRGGGTGNTIYF. Here the CDR3 DNA reads TGTGCCAGCAGTCGAGGGGGGGGAACTGGAAACACCATATATTTT. This rearrangement joins TRBV6-5 to TRBJ1-3, with D possibly being TRBD1 (6 bases). Germline CDR1 MNHEY, CDR2 SVGAGI. With 5 bases removed from V and 2 bases from J, the gap between germline ends came to 13 bases. The CDR3 covers 15 residues.

The chain is built from TRBV4-1 and TRBJ2-2; 10 bases align to TRBD2. The CDR3 length is 18 residues. Germline CDR1 and CDR2: MGHRA and YSYEKL. Unmatched junction bases numbered 7, after V lost 1 base and J lost 2 bases. CDR3 coding DNA: TGCGCCAGCAGCCAAGTACCAGCTAGCGGGGGAAACACCGGGGAGCTGTTTTTT. This sequence encodes CASSQVPASGGNTGELFF.

The chain is built from TRBV9 and TRBJ1-1, with 7 bases matching TRBD1. V shed 4 bases and J 1 base; nucleotides not matched to a gene: 7. The CDR3 length is 15 residues. Germline V gives CDR1 SGDLS, CDR2 YYNGEE. CDR3 sequence (DNA): TGTGCCAGCAGCTTCCCAACAGGGGAGAACACTGAAGCTTTCTTT. This translates into CASSFPTGENTEAFF.

This chain connects TRBV19 to TRBJ1-5; 7 bases fit TRBD1. The V and J ends lost 4 bases and 1 base, in that order; junction bases with no gene match: 1. Germline V gene lookup returns CDR1 LNHDA and CDR2 SQIVND (reference sequence). The CDR3 sequence is 14 residues long. CDR3 bases: TGTGCCAGTAGTAGGACAGGAAGCAATCAGCCCCAGCATTTT. This translates into CASSRTGSNQPQHF. The entire variable domain, with the rest obtained from reference TRBV19 and TRBJ1-5, is as follows: DGGITQSPKYLFRKEGQNVTLSCEQNLNHDAMYWYRQDPGQGLRLIYYSQIVNDFQKGDIAEGYSVSREKKESFPLTVTSAQKNPTAFYLCASSRTGSNQPQHFGDGTRLSIL.

The V call is TRBV2, the J call TRBJ2-2, with D possibly being TRBD2 (6 bases). In germline, CDR1 is SNHLY, CDR2 FYNNEI. CDR3 length: 16 amino acids. The V end lost 2 bases, the J end lost 1 base, and 11 bases lay between the germline ends. The CDR3 sequence: CASSESVSGNTGELFF. CDR3 DNA sequence: TGTGCCAGCAGTGAAAGTGTTAGCGGGAACACCGGGGAGCTGTTTTTT.

J is TRBJ1-4 and V is TRBV11-3; TRBD1 is a possible D gene (6 bases). The germline V and J ends were trimmed by 5 bases and 8 bases, with 21 bases remaining between them. This CDR3 contains 16 residues. CDR1 and CDR2 from the germline V gene are SGHNT and YENEEA. CDR3 amino acids: CASSQDGGGAEEKLFF. The CDR3 DNA sequence: TGTGCCAGCAGCCAAGACGGGGGGGGCGCGGAGGAAAAACTGTTTTTT.

The chain recombines TRBV10-3 with TRBJ2-1, with a weak D call TRBD2 (5 bases). This CDR3 spans 13 amino acids. Trimming left V 2 bases short and J 5 bases short, with 7 bases between. Germline loops: CDR1 ENHRY, CDR2 SYGVKD. In DNA form, the CDR3 reads TGTGCCATCAGTGAGCGGGAAAACAATGAGCAGTTCTTC. It yields the protein CAISERENNEQFF.

The rearrangement links TRBV7-8 to TRBJ2-7; 10 positions agree with TRBD2. The germline V gene encodes CDR1 SGHVS and CDR2 FQNEAQ. The V segment lost 1 base and the J segment 0 bases; nucleotides outside the gene matches: 3. The CDR3 totals 16 residues. CDR3 nucleotide sequence: TGTGCCAGCAGCTTAGGACTAGCGGGCAGCTCCTACGAGCAGTACGTC. It translates to CASSLGLAGSSYEQYV.